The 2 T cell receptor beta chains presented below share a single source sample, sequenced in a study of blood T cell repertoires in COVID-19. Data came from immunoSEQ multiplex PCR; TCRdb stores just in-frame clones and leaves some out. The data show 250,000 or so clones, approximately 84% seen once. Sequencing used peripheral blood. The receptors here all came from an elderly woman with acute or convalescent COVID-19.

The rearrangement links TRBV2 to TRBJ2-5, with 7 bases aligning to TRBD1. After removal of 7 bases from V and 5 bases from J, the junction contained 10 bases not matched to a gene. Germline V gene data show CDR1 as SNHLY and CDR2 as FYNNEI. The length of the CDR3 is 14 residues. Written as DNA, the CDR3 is TGTGCCAGCATAGGCGACAGGGTCCGGGAGACCCAGTACTTC. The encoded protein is CASIGDRVRETQYF. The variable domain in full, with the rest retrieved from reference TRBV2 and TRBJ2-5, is EPEVTQTPSHQVTQMGQEVILRCVPISNHLYFYWYRQILGQKVEFLVSFYNNEISEKSEIFDDQFSVERPDGSNFTLKIRSTKLEDSAMYFCASIGDRVRETQYFGPGTRLLVL.

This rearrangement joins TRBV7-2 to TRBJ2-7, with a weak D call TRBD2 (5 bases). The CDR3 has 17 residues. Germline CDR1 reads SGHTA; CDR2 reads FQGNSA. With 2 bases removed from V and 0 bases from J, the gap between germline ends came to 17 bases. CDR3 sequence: CASSLTSGALSSYEQYF. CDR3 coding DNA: TGTGCCAGCAGCTTAACAAGCGGCGCACTTAGCTCCTACGAGCAGTACTTC.